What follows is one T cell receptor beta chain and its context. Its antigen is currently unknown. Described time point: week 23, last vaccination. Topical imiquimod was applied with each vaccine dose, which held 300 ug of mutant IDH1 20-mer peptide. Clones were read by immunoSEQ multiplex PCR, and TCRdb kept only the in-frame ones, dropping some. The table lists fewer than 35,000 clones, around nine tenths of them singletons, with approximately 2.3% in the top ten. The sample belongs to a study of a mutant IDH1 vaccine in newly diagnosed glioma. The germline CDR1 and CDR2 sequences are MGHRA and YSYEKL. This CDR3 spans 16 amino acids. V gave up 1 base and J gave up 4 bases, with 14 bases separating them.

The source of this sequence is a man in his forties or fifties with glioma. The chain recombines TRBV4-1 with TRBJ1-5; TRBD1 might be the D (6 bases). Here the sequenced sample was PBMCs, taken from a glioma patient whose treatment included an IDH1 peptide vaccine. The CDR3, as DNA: TGCGCCAGCAGCCAAGCACAGGGAAGTTATAATCAGCCCCAGCATTTT. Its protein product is CASSQAQGSYNQPQHF.